What follows is one T cell receptor (beta chain) and its context. Original processing notes: It was from reference gene primer amplification that nucleated cell counts were estimated. Assay used: immunoSEQ multiplex PCR; TCRdb lists only in-frame clones, some missing. From that table come the V and J calls and clone size; the DNA was used to work out D and trimming. The sample has over 200,000 clones; 75% to 90% are singletons. This CDR3 is built from 16 residues. Per the germline V gene, CDR1 is GTSNPN and CDR2 is SVGIG (reference sequence). Between the trimmed V and J ends, which lost 1 base and 6 bases, there was a span of 19 bases. The data were obtained in a study of blood T cell repertoires in COVID-19. For the study at large: Collection of acute and convalescent COVID-19 samples took place in the United States, Italy and Spain. From T cells, B-cell-depleted T cells, or PBMCs came the material, which was cDNA or gDNA.

Sequenced: peripheral blood. The sequence came from a human donor in a cohort sampled during active COVID-19. The chain has TRBV30 and TRBJ1-5, with TRBD1 as a possible D gene (5 bases). The CDR3 nucleotides read TGTGCCTGGAGTGGACGGGGACCCGGGAGTGGTCAGCCCCAGCATTTT. Translating it yields CAWSGRGPGSGQPQHF.